This T cell receptor (beta chain) is from a study of beta chain features in type 1 diabetes. V lost 5 bases and J 4 bases, leaving 10 bases between the germline ends. Germline V gene data show CDR1 as SGDLS and CDR2 as YYNGEE. The CDR3 covers 12 residues. Study results and caveats: Significant though moderate, a shortening of TCRB CDR3s appeared in all four CD4+ subsets of Type 1 diabetes patients.

Expressed TCRB transcripts were sequenced, since all the RNA that had been isolated was reverse transcribed. The table came from immunoSEQ multiplex PCR; TCRdb's copy has only in-frame clones and leaves some out. The sample contains about 170,000 clones, 6.5% to 9.5% of which appear only once. This clone occurred a few times. What it binds is not known. The sequence was obtained from a middle-aged woman with type 1 diabetes. V gene TRBV9 combines with J gene TRBJ2-7; the D gene is possibly TRBD2 (6 bases). Material: central memory CD4+ T cells from blood. The DNA of the CDR3 is TGTGCCAGCAGTTCCAGCGGGTACGAGCAGTACTTC. Its translation: CASSSSGYEQYF.